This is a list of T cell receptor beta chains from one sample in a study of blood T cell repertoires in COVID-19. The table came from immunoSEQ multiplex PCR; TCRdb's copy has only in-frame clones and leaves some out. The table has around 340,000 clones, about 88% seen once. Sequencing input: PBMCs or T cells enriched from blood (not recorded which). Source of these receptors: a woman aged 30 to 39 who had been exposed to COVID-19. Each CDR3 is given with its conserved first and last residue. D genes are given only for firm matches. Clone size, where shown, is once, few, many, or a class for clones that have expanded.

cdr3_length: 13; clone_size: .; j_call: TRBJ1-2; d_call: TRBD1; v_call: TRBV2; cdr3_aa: CASNRGASYGYTF; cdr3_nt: TGTGCCAGCAACAGGGGGGCCTCCTATGGCTACACCTTC
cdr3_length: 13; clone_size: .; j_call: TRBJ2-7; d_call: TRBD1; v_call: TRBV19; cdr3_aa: CASSPRGRYEQYF; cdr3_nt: TGTGCCAGTAGCCCGAGGGGGCGCTACGAGCAGTACTTC
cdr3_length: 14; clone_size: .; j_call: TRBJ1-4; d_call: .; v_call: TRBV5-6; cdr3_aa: CASSLMGASEKLFF; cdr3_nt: TGTGCCAGCAGTCTGATGGGGGCTAGTGAAAAACTGTTTTTT
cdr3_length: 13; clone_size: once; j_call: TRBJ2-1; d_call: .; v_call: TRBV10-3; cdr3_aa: CAISESSGYEQFF; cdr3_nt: TGTGCCATCAGTGAGTCGAGTGGTTACGAGCAGTTCTTC
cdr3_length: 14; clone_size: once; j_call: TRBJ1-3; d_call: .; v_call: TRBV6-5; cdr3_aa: CAAIREVAGNTIYF; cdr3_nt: TGTGCCGCAATCAGGGAGGTGGCTGGAAACACCATATATTTT
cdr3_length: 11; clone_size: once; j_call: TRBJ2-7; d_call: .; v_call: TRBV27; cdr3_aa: CASHRAGEQYF; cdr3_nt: TGTGCCAGCCACCGGGCGGGCGAGCAGTACTTC
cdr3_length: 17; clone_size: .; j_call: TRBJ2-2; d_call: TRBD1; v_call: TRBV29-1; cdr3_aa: CSVEVWETGEHTGELFF; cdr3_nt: TGCAGCGTTGAAGTCTGGGAAACAGGGGAGCACACCGGGGAGCTGTTTTTT
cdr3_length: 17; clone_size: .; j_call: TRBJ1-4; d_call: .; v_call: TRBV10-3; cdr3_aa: CAISESVGSATNEKLFF; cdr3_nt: TGTGCCATCAGTGAGTCTGTCGGTTCTGCAACTAATGAAAAACTGTTTTTT
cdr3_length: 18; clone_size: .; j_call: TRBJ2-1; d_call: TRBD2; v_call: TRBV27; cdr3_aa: CASSLQASGTRSYNEQFF; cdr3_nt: TGTGCCAGCAGTTTGCAGGCTAGCGGGACTCGCTCCTACAATGAGCAGTTCTTC
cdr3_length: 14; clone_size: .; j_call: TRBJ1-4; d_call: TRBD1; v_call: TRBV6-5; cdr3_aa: CASSWDRHKEKLFF; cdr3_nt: TGTGCCAGCAGTTGGGACAGGCATAAAGAAAAACTGTTTTTT
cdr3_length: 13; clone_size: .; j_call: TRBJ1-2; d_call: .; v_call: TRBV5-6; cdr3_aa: CASSNDRLYGYTF; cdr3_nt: TGTGCCAGCAGCAACGACCGACTCTATGGCTACACCTTC
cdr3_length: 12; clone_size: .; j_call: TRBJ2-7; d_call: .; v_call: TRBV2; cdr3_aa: CASSPVSYEQYF; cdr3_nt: TGTGCCAGCAGTCCGGTCTCCTACGAGCAGTACTTC
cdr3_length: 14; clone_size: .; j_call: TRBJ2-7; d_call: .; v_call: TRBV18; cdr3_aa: CASSPSADYYEQYF; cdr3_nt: TGTGCCAGCTCACCTTCTGCGGATTACTACGAGCAGTACTTC
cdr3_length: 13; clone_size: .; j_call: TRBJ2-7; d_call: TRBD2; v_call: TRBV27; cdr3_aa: CASSFGLAGVQYF; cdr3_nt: TGTGCCAGCAGTTTCGGGCTAGCGGGAGTCCAGTACTTC
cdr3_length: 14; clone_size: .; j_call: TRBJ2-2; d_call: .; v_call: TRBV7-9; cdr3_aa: CASSQETNTGELFF; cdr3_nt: TGTGCCAGCAGTCAGGAAACGAACACCGGGGAGCTGTTTTTT
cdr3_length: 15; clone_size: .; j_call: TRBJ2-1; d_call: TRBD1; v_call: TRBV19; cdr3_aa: CASGLDRFSYNEQFF; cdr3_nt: TGTGCCAGTGGATTGGACAGGTTCTCCTACAATGAGCAGTTCTTC
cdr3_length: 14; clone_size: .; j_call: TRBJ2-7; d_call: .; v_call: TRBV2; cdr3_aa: CARGGTVRTYEQYF; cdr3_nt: TGTGCCAGGGGAGGCACCGTAAGAACCTACGAGCAGTACTTC
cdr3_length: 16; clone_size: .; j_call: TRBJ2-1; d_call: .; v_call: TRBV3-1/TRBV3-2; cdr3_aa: CASSHEILLARQGQFF; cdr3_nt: TGTGCCAGCAGCCATGAAATCTTGCTAGCACGACAAGGGCAGTTCTTC
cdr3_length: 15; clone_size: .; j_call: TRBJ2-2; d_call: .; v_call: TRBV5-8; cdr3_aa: CASNFGAGITGELFF; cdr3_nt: TGTGCCAGCAATTTCGGCGCAGGGATTACCGGGGAGCTGTTTTTT
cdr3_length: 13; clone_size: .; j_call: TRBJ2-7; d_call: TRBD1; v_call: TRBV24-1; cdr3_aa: CATSDYRGYEQYF; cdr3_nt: TGTGCCACCAGTGACTACAGGGGCTACGAGCAGTACTTC
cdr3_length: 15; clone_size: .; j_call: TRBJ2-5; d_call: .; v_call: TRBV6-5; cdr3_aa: CASSYLAGRRETQYF; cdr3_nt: TGTGCCAGCAGTTATCTGGCGGGCCGTCGGGAGACCCAGTACTTC
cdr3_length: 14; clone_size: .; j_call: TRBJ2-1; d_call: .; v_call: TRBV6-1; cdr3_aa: CASSEAGYDSRRFF; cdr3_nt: TGTGCCAGCAGTGAAGCGGGTTACGACTCCCGGCGGTTCTTC
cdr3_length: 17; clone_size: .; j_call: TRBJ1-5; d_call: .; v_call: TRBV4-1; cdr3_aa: CASSQGIRGYGNQPQHF; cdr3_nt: TGCGCCAGCAGCCAAGGGATCCGGGGGTACGGCAATCAGCCCCAGCATTTT
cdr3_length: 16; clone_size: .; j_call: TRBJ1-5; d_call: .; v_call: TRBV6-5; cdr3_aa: CASSYAPVGEDQPQHF; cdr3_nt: TGTGCCAGCAGTTACGCACCGGTGGGGGAGGATCAGCCCCAGCATTTT
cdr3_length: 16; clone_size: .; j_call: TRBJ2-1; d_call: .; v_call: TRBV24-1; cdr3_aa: CATSASTGGLYNEQFF; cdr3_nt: TGTGCCACCAGTGCCTCGACAGGAGGACTTTACAATGAGCAGTTCTTC
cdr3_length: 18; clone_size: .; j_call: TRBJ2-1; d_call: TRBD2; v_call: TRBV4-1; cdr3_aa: CASSQPWDSGRTRNEQFF; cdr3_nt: TGCGCCAGCAGCCAGCCATGGGATAGCGGGAGAACGCGGAATGAGCAGTTCTTC
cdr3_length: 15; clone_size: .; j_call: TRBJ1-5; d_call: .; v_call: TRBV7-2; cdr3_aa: CASSLASGAHQPQHF; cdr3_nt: TGTGCCAGCAGCTTAGCCTCAGGGGCACATCAGCCCCAGCATTTT
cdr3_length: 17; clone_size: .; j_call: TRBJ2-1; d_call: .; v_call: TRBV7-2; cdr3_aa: CASSLGAGPHPLHEQFF; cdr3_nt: TGTGCCAGCAGCTTAGGGGCGGGCCCCCATCCCCTACATGAGCAGTTCTTC
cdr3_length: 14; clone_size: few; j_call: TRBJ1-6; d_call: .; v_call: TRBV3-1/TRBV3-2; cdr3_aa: CASSHRGVDSPLHF; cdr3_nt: TGTGCCAGCAGCCATAGGGGTGTGGATTCACCCCTCCACTTT
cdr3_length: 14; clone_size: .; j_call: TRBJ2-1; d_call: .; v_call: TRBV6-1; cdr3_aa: CASSEVNYMNEQFF; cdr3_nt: TGTGCCAGCAGTGAAGTTAACTATATGAATGAGCAGTTCTTC
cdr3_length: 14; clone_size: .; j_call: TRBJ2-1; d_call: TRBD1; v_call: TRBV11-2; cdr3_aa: CASSLRQGGNEQFF; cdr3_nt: TGTGCCAGCAGCCTGCGACAGGGCGGGAATGAGCAGTTCTTC
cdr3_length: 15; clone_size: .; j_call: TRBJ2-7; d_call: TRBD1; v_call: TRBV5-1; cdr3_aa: CASSSWTGASYEQYF; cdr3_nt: TGCGCCAGCAGCTCCTGGACAGGGGCCTCCTACGAGCAGTACTTC
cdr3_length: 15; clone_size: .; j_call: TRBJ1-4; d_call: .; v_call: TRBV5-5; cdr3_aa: CASRSLGEDDEKLFF; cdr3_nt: TGTGCCAGCAGATCTCTGGGGGAGGATGATGAAAAACTGTTTTTT
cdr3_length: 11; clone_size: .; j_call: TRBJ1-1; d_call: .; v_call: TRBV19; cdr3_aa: CASTKSTEAFF; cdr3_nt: TGTGCCAGTACTAAGAGCACTGAAGCTTTCTTT
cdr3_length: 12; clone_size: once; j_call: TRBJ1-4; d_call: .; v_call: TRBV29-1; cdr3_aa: CSGGSGGGKLFF; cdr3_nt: TGCAGCGGGGGGAGCGGGGGAGGAAAACTGTTTTTT
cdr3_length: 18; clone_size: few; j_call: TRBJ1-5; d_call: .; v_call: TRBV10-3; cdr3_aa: CAISESGKTGQGNQPQHF; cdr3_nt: TGTGCCATCAGTGAGTCGGGGAAAACAGGGCAGGGCAATCAGCCCCAGCATTTT
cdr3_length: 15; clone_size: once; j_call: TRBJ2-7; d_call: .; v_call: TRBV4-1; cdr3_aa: CASSRRAGPTYEQYF; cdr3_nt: TGCGCCAGCAGCCGGCGAGCGGGCCCTACCTACGAGCAGTACTTC
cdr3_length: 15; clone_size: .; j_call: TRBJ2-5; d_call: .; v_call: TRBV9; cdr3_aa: CASSVGATAQETQYF; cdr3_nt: TGTGCCAGCAGCGTAGGGGCGACAGCCCAAGAGACCCAGTACTTC
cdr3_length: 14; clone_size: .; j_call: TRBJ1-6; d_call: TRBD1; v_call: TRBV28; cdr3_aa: CASSMGQARAPLHF; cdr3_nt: TGTGCCAGCAGCATGGGACAGGCCAGAGCACCCCTCCACTTT
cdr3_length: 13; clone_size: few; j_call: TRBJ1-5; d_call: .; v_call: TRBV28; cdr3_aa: CASSGSSNQPQHF; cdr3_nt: TGTGCCAGCAGTGGTAGTAGCAATCAGCCCCAGCATTTT
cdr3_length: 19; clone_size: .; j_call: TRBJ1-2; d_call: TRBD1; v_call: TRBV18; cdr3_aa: CASSPYSGTGGLGANGYTF; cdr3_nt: TGTGCCAGCTCACCGTATTCCGGGACAGGGGGCTTGGGGGCTAATGGCTACACCTTC
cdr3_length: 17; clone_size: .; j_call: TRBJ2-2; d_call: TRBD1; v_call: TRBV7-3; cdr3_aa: CASSYKDRVRYTGELFF; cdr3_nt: TGTGCCAGCAGCTACAAGGACAGGGTCCGTTACACCGGGGAGCTGTTTTTT
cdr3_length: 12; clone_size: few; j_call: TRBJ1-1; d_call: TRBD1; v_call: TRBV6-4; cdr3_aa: CASRDPGGEAFF; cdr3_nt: TGTGCCAGCAGGGACCCAGGGGGCGAAGCTTTCTTT
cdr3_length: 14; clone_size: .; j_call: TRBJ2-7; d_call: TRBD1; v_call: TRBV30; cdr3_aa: CAWSAGQGAYEQYF; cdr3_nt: TGTGCCTGGAGTGCGGGACAGGGGGCCTACGAGCAGTACTTC
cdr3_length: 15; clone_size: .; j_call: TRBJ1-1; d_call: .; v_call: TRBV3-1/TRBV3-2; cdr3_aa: CASSPTGTMNTEAFF; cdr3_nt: TGTGCCAGCAGTCCAACAGGGACCATGAACACTGAAGCTTTCTTT
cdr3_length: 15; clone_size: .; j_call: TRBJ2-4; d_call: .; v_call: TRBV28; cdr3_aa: CASTGGTPRSYIQYF; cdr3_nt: TGTGCCAGCACCGGAGGGACGCCGCGTTCGTACATTCAGTACTTC